The entry below gives a single T cell receptor (beta chain) sequence along with its context. Its antigen is as yet unknown. Individuals having autoimmune disease history or systemic immunosuppression were not enrolled. In germline, CDR1 is MGHRA, CDR2 YSYEKL. There are 15 residues in the CDR3. V lost 0 bases and J 5 bases, leaving 11 bases between the germline ends. The data derive from a study of OX40 agonist ivuxolimab in advanced cancers. Findings and limits, study-wide: Clonal expansion was among the lowest in partial responders at 0.1-3.0 mg/kg, especially CD8+.

Method: immunoSEQ multiplex PCR; TCRdb's copy keeps in-frame clones and lacks some. The data hold 60,000 to 85,000 clones, with 80% to 85% observed a single time. The chain is built from TRBV4-1 and TRBJ1-5; D call uncertain. The sequence came from an adult with an advanced solid tumor such as melanoma, head and neck, liver or kidney cancer. The source was CD4+ or CD8+ T cells sorted from blood, collected in a trial of the OX40 agonist ivuxolimab. As DNA, the CDR3 is TGCGCCAGCAGCCAAGAAATGCAGAGATATCAGCCCCAGCATTTT. This gives the protein CASSQEMQRYQPQHF.